Listed below are T cell receptor beta chains from one sample, sequenced in a study of blood T cells in healthy people across ages. Using its own MiXCR run on the 5' RACE reads, TCRdb lists one record per CDR3 protein. The sample consists of over 1,500,000 distinct CDR3 sequences, roughly 49% of them appearing once. The sample consisted of blood. These receptors were taken from a woman aged 40 to 55 in good health. Both conserved end residues are part of each CDR3. D genes are given only for firm matches. A row's size may be missing; if present it is once, few, many or a size class.

d_call j_call v_call clone_size cdr3_nt cdr3_aa
NA TRBJ2-3 TRBV20-1 few TGCAGTGCTAGAGAAACTTGGATTCGCCTCACAGATACGCAGTATTTT CSARETWIRLTDTQYF
TRBD1 TRBJ2-7 TRBV5-1 few TGCGCCAGCAGCTCCTCAGACAGGGTCCACCTTCAGTACTTC CASSSSDRVHLQYF
TRBD1 TRBJ2-7 TRBV4-1 NA TGCGCCAGCAGCCAAGATTCTGTGACTGGGGGGACAGGGGGCTACGAGCAGTACTTC CASSQDSVTGGTGGYEQYF
NA TRBJ2-1 TRBV7-2 few TGTGCCAGCAGCTTCCCTGGGAGCAACCGTGAGCAGTTCTTC CASSFPGSNREQFF
NA TRBJ2-3 TRBV6-5 NA TGTGCCATCTCCAACGGCGATACGCAGTATTTT CAISNGDTQYF
NA TRBJ2-6 TRBV28 NA TGTGCCAGCACGGGACACACAATCTCTGGGGCCAACGTCCTGACTTTC CASTGHTISGANVLTF
TRBD2 TRBJ2-5 TRBV6-1 many TGTGCCAGCAGCGTCAGCGGGGGGACCCCAGAGACCCAGTACTTC CASSVSGGTPETQYF
TRBD2 TRBJ2-7 TRBV29-1 few TGCAGCGTTGATGGGGCTGGGGAGGGGAACTCCTACGAGCAGTACTTC CSVDGAGEGNSYEQYF
NA TRBJ2-7 TRBV27 NA TGTGCCAGCAGTCCCTCCCGAGGTGGGGAGCAGTACTTC CASSPSRGGEQYF
NA TRBJ2-3 TRBV12-3/TRBV12-4 NA TGTGCCAGCAGTTTACGGCAGAGAAACACAGATACGCAGTATTTT CASSLRQRNTDTQYF
TRBD1 TRBJ1-2 TRBV29-1 NA TGCAGCGTCGCTGAAGGGGGCTGGGATGGCTACACCTTC CSVAEGGWDGYTF
NA TRBJ2-5 TRBV11-2 few TGTGCCAGCAGACCTCTAGCGAAGGAGACCCAGTACTTC CASRPLAKETQYF
TRBD1 TRBJ2-5 TRBV12-3/TRBV12-4 NA TGTGCCAGCAGTTTTTACGGGACAGGGGGCCAGGAGACCCAGTACTTC CASSFYGTGGQETQYF
NA TRBJ2-1 TRBV9 few TGTGCCAGCAGCGTAGGGGGGTCAGGGAATAGGAATGAGCAGTTCTTC CASSVGGSGNRNEQFF
NA TRBJ1-5 TRBV2 once TGTGCCAGCAGTGTGTCATCCATCAATCAGCCCCAGCATTTT CASSVSSINQPQHF
TRBD1 TRBJ1-2 TRBV4-1 NA TGCGCCAGCAGCCAAGAAAGGGACAGGGGCGGCTACACCTTC CASSQERDRGGYTF